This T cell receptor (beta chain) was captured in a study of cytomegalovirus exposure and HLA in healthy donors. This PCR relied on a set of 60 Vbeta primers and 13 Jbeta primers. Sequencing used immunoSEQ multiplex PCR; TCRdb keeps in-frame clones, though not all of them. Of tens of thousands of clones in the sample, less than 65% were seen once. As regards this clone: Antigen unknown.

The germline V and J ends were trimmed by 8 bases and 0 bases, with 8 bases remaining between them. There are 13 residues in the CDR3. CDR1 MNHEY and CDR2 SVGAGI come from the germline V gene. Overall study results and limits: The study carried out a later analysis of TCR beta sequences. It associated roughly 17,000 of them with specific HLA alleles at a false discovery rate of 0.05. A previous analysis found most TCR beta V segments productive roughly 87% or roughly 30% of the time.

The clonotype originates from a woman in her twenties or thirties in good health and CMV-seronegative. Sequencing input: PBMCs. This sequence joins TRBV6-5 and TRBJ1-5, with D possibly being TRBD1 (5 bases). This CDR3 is CASSQGSNQPQHF. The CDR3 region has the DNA TGTGCCAGCTCTCAGGGTAGCAATCAGCCCCAGCATTTT.